The next 23 T cell receptor beta chains were all read from a single sample in a study of graft-versus-host responses after intestinal transplantation. What these receptors recognize is not known. TCRdb's copy holds only in-frame clones and misses some; the assay was immunoSEQ multiplex PCR. The repertoire consists of 65,000 to 100,000 clones, with under 95% occurring once and the leading ten covering roughly 0.36%. The specimen was unstimulated CD8+ T cells sorted from spleen or lymph node cells, collected before transplant. These receptors all stem from a human donor who was the organ donor for an intestinal transplant.

In DNA form, the CDR3 reads TGTGCCAGCAGCCCGACCCAGACAGGGTCCATCTATGGCTACACCTTC. Amino acid sequence: CASSPTQTGSIYGYTF. The chain is built from TRBV4-2 and TRBJ1-2; 7 bases are a match to TRBD1. V trimming: 4 bases; J trimming: 4 bases; junction bases outside the gene matches: 12. The CDR3 is made up of 16 amino acids. CDR1 is LGHNA and CDR2 is YNFKEQ in the germline V gene.

The rearrangement uses TRBV7-8 and TRBJ2-2; D call uncertain. Germline V gene sequence: CDR1 SGHVS, CDR2 FQNEAQ. V was trimmed by 2 bases and J by 4 bases, leaving 23 bases between them. The CDR3 runs 19 residues. The CDR3 nucleotides are TGTGCCAGCAGCTTACCCCTGATTGGCCATAGCCCACCCACCGGGGAGCTGTTTTTT. The encoded protein is CASSLPLIGHSPPTGELFF.

With respect to this clone: Different DNA sequences within this sample yield the same CDR3. The gene calls are TRBV9 and TRBJ2-3; tentative D call: TRBD2 (6 bases). Germline CDR1 reads SGDLS; CDR2 reads YYNGEE. Trimming cost V 4 bases and J 5 bases, with 11 bases left between them. This CDR3 contains 13 residues. CDR3 sequence (DNA): TGTGCCAGCAGCCCATCCGGGGGAGATACGCAGTATTTT. It specifies CASSPSGGDTQYF. The complete variable domain, with remaining parts taken from reference TRBV9 and TRBJ2-3, reads DSGVTQTPKHLITATGQRVTLRCSPRSGDLSVYWYQQSLDQGLQFLIQYYNGEERAKGNILERFSAQQFPDLHSELNLSSLELGDSALYFCASSPSGGDTQYFGPGTRLTVL.

The J gene is TRBJ2-5, the V gene TRBV7-8; tentatively, D is TRBD1 (5 bases). The CDR3 covers 15 residues. CDR1 and CDR2 from the germline V gene are SGHVS and FQNEAQ. V lost 1 base and J lost 0, with 9 bases in between. DNA for the CDR3: TGTGCCAGCAGCTTAGAAAGGGGCTACCAAGAGACCCAGTACTTC. It translates to CASSLERGYQETQYF.

This clone occurred once. The V call is TRBV9, the J call TRBJ1-2, with D possibly matching TRBD1 (6 bases). The CDR3 length is 12 residues. In germline, CDR1 is SGDLS, CDR2 YYNGEE. V dropped 3 bases and J dropped 8 bases, with 11 bases sitting between them. The CDR3 spells CASSESTGGYTF. For the CDR3, the DNA is TGTGCCAGCAGCGAGTCTACAGGGGGCTACACCTTC.

The chain recombines TRBV13 with TRBJ1-2; no firm D call. V lost 3 bases, J lost 4 bases, and 9 bases lay in between. The CDR3 runs 13 residues. Germline loops: CDR1 PRHDT, CDR2 FYEKMQ (reference sequence). The CDR3: CASSFGNGYGYTF. The CDR3 DNA follows: TGTGCCAGCAGCTTCGGTAACGGCTATGGCTACACCTTC.

This clone was counted once. This chain connects TRBV5-4 to TRBJ1-2; D gene ambiguous. V was trimmed by 2 bases and J by 8 bases, leaving 7 bases between them. Germline V lookup: CDR1 SGHNT, CDR2 YYREEE (reference sequence). The CDR3 has 11 amino acids. CDR3 loop: CASSFGGGYTF. In DNA form, the CDR3 reads TGTGCCAGCAGCTTCGGAGGGGGCTACACCTTC.

The CDR3 DNA follows: TGTGCCAGCAGTTCCGGGACAGGCCCCCCTAACTATGGCTACACCTTC. This codes for CASSSGTGPPNYGYTF. The chain uses TRBV7-9 and TRBJ1-2; 8 positions agree with TRBD1. J lost 0 bases, V lost 6 bases, and 9 bases had no gene match. CDR1 and CDR2 (germline): SEHNR, FQNEAQ (reference sequence). The CDR3 runs to 16 residues. Drawing the rest from reference TRBV7-9 and TRBJ1-2, the complete variable domain is DTGVSQNPRHKITKRGQNVTFRCDPISEHNRLYWYRQTLGQGPEFLTYFQNEAQLEKSRLLSDRFSAERPKGSFSTLEIQRTEQGDSAMYLCASSSGTGPPNYGYTFGSGTRLTVV.

The chain carries TRBV11-2 and TRBJ1-4; no firm D call. This CDR3 is built from 13 residues. Looked up from germline, CDR1 is SGHAT and CDR2 is FQNNGV. V shed 1 base and J shed 8 bases, with 8 bases lying between them. CDR3 DNA: TGTGCCAGCAGCTTAGGGACTGAAGAAAAACTGTTTTTT. The encoded protein is CASSLGTEEKLFF.

The rearrangement joins TRBV5-1 to TRBJ2-5; 7 positions match TRBD2. The CDR3 covers 15 residues. Per germline, CDR1 SGHRS and CDR2 YFSETQ. Trimming took 4 bases from V and 4 from J; bases not matched to a gene: 10. In nucleotides, the CDR3 is TGCGCCAGCAGCGATGGGGGGGGATTGGGAGAGACCCAGTACTTC. Amino acid sequence: CASSDGGGLGETQYF.

This chain joins TRBV5-4 and TRBJ2-7; TRBD1 matches 9 bases. The germline V gene encodes CDR1 SGHNT and CDR2 YYREEE (reference sequence). Losses at the gene ends were 5 bases for V and 5 bases for J; bases not matched to a gene: 8. CDR3 length: 14 residues. For the CDR3, the DNA is TGTGCCAGCAGATATGGACAGGGGCCGAACGAGCAGTACTTC. This translates into CASRYGQGPNEQYF.

The genes are TRBV4-3 and TRBJ2-7; 7 bases align to TRBD1. This CDR3 is built from 14 residues. Germline lookup yields CDR1 LGHNA and CDR2 YSLEER. With V trimmed by 5 bases and J by 9 bases, 13 bases remained unmatched. This CDR3 is CASSSWIGTAVQYF. The CDR3 DNA follows: TGCGCCAGCAGCTCATGGATCGGGACAGCCGTGCAGTACTTC.

The rearrangement uses TRBV29-1 and TRBJ2-5; a weak D match, TRBD1 (6 bases). The CDR3 consists of 12 residues. From germline, CDR1 is SQVTM and CDR2 ANQGSEA. V gave up 6 bases and J gave up 5 bases, with 13 bases separating them. The CDR3 is CSVGTGSETQYF. CDR3 nucleotides: TGCAGCGTCGGCACAGGGTCTGAGACCCAGTACTTC.

This CDR3 is CASSWGTGRYEQYF. CDR3 coding DNA: TGTGCCAGCAGCTGGGGGACAGGGCGGTACGAGCAGTACTTC. The J gene is TRBJ2-7, the V gene TRBV5-6; 9 bases are a match to TRBD1. The CDR3 loop spans 14 amino acids. In germline, CDR1 is SGHDT, CDR2 YYEEEE. After removal of 3 bases from V and 4 bases from J, the junction contained 5 bases not matched to a gene. The whole variable domain, filled in from reference TRBV5-6 and TRBJ2-7, reads DAGVTQSPTHLIKTRGQQVTLRCSPKSGHDTVSWYQQALGQGPQFIFQYYEEEERQRGNFPDRFSGHQFPNYSSELNVNALLLGDSALYLCASSWGTGRYEQYFGPGTRLTVT.

This clone was counted once. This chain connects TRBV25-1 to TRBJ1-5; D not certain. Germline loops: CDR1 MGHDK, CDR2 SYGVNS. The CDR3 sequence is 12 residues long. V shed 1 base and J shed 4 bases, with 2 bases lying between them. The chain's CDR3 is CASSELNQPQHF. The CDR3 nucleotides are TGTGCCAGCAGTGAATTAAATCAGCCCCAGCATTTT.

The chain links TRBV7-9 to TRBJ2-5; D gene uncertain. With 5 bases removed from V and 3 bases from J, the gap between germline ends came to 4 bases. Germline values: CDR1 SEHNR, CDR2 FQNEAQ (reference sequence). The CDR3 totals 11 residues. CDR3 nucleotide sequence: TGTGCCAGCAGCCCTAAAGAGACCCAGTACTTC. It encodes CASSPKETQYF. The whole variable domain, filled in from reference TRBV7-9 and TRBJ2-5, reads DTGVSQNPRHKITKRGQNVTFRCDPISEHNRLYWYRQTLGQGPEFLTYFQNEAQLEKSRLLSDRFSAERPKGSFSTLEIQRTEQGDSAMYLCASSPKETQYFGPGTRLLVL.

The chain combines TRBV6-6 with TRBJ1-2; 9 bases fit TRBD1. Germline V gives CDR1 MNHNY, CDR2 SVGAGI (reference sequence). The CDR3 is made up of 13 amino acids. After removal of 5 bases from V and 7 bases from J, the junction contained 5 bases not matched to a gene. As DNA, the CDR3 is TGTGCCAGCAGTCCAAGACAGGGGGGTGGCTACACCTTC. Its translation: CASSPRQGGGYTF.

The J gene is TRBJ1-1, the V gene TRBV25-1; 9 bases fit TRBD1. V trimming: 4 bases; J trimming: 5 bases; junction bases outside the gene matches: 8. Germline assignment: CDR1 MGHDK and CDR2 SYGVNS. The CDR3 runs 15 residues. The CDR3 spells CASSGQQGASTEAFF. The CDR3 DNA sequence: TGTGCCAGCAGTGGCCAACAGGGGGCGAGTACTGAAGCTTTCTTT.

In nucleotides, the CDR3 is TGCGCCAGCAGCTTGACAGAAAACTATGGCTACACCTTC. It yields the protein CASSLTENYGYTF. This chain connects TRBV5-1 to TRBJ1-2; no firm D call. The CDR3 totals 13 residues. Trimming pared 1 base from V and 2 bases from J, leaving 6 bases between. The germline gives CDR1 SGHRS, CDR2 YFSETQ.

The rearrangement links TRBV6-1 to TRBJ1-2; maybe TRBD1 (6 bases). Germline values: CDR1 MNHNS, CDR2 SASEGT. The CDR3 length is 15 residues. The germline V and J ends were trimmed by 4 bases and 4 bases, with 16 bases remaining between them. The CDR3, as DNA: TGTGCCAGCAGTGTAACGGCAGGGGTGGGCTATGGCTACACCTTC. Amino acid sequence: CASSVTAGVGYGYTF.

The V gene is TRBV13, the J gene TRBJ2-2, with D perhaps TRBD2 (6 bases). Trimming pared 5 bases from V and 3 bases from J, leaving 16 bases between. The germline CDR1 and CDR2 sequences are PRHDT and FYEKMQ (reference sequence). This CDR3 comprises 16 residues. In DNA, the CDR3 is TGTGCCAGCAGCGGAACACGGGACTCCTACACCGGGGAGCTGTTTTTT. As protein: CASSGTRDSYTGELFF.

The chain is built from TRBV9 and TRBJ1-5; possibly TRBD1 for D (6 bases). Deletions cut 3 bases from V and 0 bases from J, with 13 bases between. Germline CDR1 is SGDLS and CDR2 is YYNGEE. The CDR3 has 16 amino acids. In nucleotides, the CDR3 is TGTGCCAGCAGCGCCGGCGGGGGCTTTAGCAATCAGCCCCAGCATTTT. Its protein is CASSAGGGFSNQPQHF.

This clone was picked up one time. The chain joins TRBV4-3 to TRBJ1-2; 8 bases line up with TRBD1. The CDR3 has 15 amino acids. Per the germline V gene, CDR1 is LGHNA and CDR2 is YSLEER. With V trimmed by 0 bases and J by 4 bases, 4 bases remained unmatched. CDR3: CASSQESGGSYGYTF. CDR3 nucleotides: TGCGCCAGCAGCCAAGAATCAGGGGGCAGCTATGGCTACACCTTC.